This T cell receptor (beta chain) was obtained from a study of T cell responses to AZD1222 COVID-19 vaccine. Using immunoSEQ multiplex PCR, the repertoire was profiled, and TCRdb retains in-frame clones only, with some absent. The sample lists about 150,000 clones; around nine tenths were seen once. This clone was detected only once. Its antigen is as yet unknown. General study points: Donors were chiefly white British, with a greater number of females, and clonal diversity was perhaps underestimated. Regions left unmutated in variants are reportedly the target of nearly half of spike-specific TCRs. Spike-specific TCR breadth and depth were elevated following two AZD1222 doses.

CDR1 is SQVTM and CDR2 is ANQGSEA in the germline V gene. The ends lost 6 bases at V and 5 bases at J; junction bases unmatched: 6. The CDR3 consists of 13 residues. The sequence came from an adult in good health. Here the sequenced sample was peripheral blood, taken on day 0 of MenACWY control vaccination. The V and J genes are TRBV29-1 and TRBJ2-2; 7 bases align to TRBD2. The CDR3: CSVGGAGTGELFF. CDR3 DNA: TGCAGCGTCGGCGGAGCGGGGACCGGGGAGCTGTTTTTT.